The rows below give T cell receptor beta chains drawn from one sample of a study of technical replicates of blood from a few donors. Using immunoSEQ multiplex PCR, the repertoire was profiled, and TCRdb retains in-frame clones only, with some absent. The data hold about 88,000 clones, with 90% to 95% observed a single time. The material sequenced was T cells isolated from PBMCs. These receptors came from a human donor in good health. CDR3s include the opening cysteine and the closing phenylalanine or tryptophan.

>TRBV5-1|TRBJ1-2
CASSLGQDSYGYTF
>TRBV5-1|TRBJ2-7
CASSEGQGADEQYF
>TRBV6-1|TRBJ2-2
CASSGQNTGELFF
>TRBV9|TRBJ2-7
CASSVGQGFDYEQYF
>TRBV7-9|TRBJ2-7
CASSLAVGRRTYEQYF
>TRBV2|TRBJ2-3
CASRSGGDGTDTQYF
>TRBV27|TRBJ2-7
CASSKTSGKTPYEQYF
>TRBV6-6|TRBJ2-5
CASSHRDRQETQYF
>TRBV18|TRBJ2-3
CASSPTAGDGNTQYF
>TRBV10-1|TRBJ1-4
CASSATVKNEKLFF
>TRBV11-2|TRBJ2-3
CASSFNTDTQYF
>TRBV6-5|TRBJ1-1
CASRPRGYTEAFF
>TRBV6-5|TRBJ2-7
CASTLLAGSSYEQYF
>TRBV30|TRBJ2-7
CAWSREGFEQYF
>TRBV27|TRBJ2-2
CASSLKRGLTGELFF
>TRBV7-3|TRBJ2-2
CASSPPPRGAGELFF
>TRBV27|TRBJ1-2
CASSLTGTGEYGYTF
>TRBV6-1|TRBJ2-5
CASRGGTSGASSETQYF
>TRBV6-1|TRBJ1-5
CASSAGGSNQPQHF
>TRBV13|TRBJ2-7
CASSSPRQGPYEQYF
>TRBV7-9|TRBJ1-1
CASSPQGGTEAFF
>TRBV7-6|TRBJ2-1
CASSLALGANEQFF
>TRBV10-2|TRBJ2-7
CASSEEGTGNHEQYF
>TRBV10-2|TRBJ1-3
CASSSGSPRGNTIYF
>TRBV5-5|TRBJ2-7
CASSLARTGPPEQYF
>TRBV10-1|TRBJ1-2
CASSEAGGYGYTF
>TRBV5-1|TRBJ2-1
CASSLLSGGHNEQFF
>TRBV28|TRBJ2-5
CASSSRTSGRETQYF
>TRBV5-4|TRBJ1-1
CASIKGGEGTEAFF
>TRBV4-1|TRBJ1-1
CASSQPRENTEAFF
>TRBV19|TRBJ2-7
CASGGQGAQNYEQYF
>TRBV5-4|TRBJ2-3
CASSGPSGTPSSTDTQYF
>TRBV5-6|TRBJ1-6
CASSWRDRSPYNSPLHF
>TRBV6-5|TRBJ1-1
CASSRTSLNTEAFF
>TRBV28|TRBJ2-7
CASRTLAGGVIYEQYF
>TRBV19|TRBJ2-7
CASSGGLAGYEQYF
>TRBV29-1|TRBJ2-7
CSANRGPEQYF
>TRBV2|TRBJ1-2
CASSEQGAIYGYTF
>TRBV11-2|TRBJ2-7
CASSLGSSSRLAGSYEQYF
>TRBV7-9|TRBJ2-2
CASSQKGGENTGELFF